The clone carrying this TCR beta chain came up a few times. Its antigen is unknown. This entry comes from a study of cytomegalovirus exposure and HLA in healthy donors. In the PCR, 60 Vbeta and 13 Jbeta primers were used. Only in-frame clones appear in the TCRdb table, and some are missing; sequencing was by immunoSEQ multiplex PCR. Among roughly 200,000 clones listed, 9.5% were seen once. General study findings and limits: It was confirmed in vitro that three of the CMV-associated chains were specific for CMV antigens. When analyzed later, the rates of TCR association showed variation by HLA locus, with DRB1 the most and HLA-C the fewest. Available immune exposure information covered CMV serostatus only.

J was trimmed by 4 bases and V by 4 bases; bases with no gene match: 6. From germline, CDR1 is SGHAT and CDR2 FQNNGV. CDR3 length: 14 amino acids. The receptor was isolated from a woman in her twenties or thirties in good health and CMV-seropositive. Sequenced: PBMCs. The chain carries TRBV11-2 and TRBJ1-2, with 7 bases fitting TRBD1. This CDR3 reads CASSSDRSFYGYTF. In DNA, the CDR3 is TGTGCCAGCAGCTCGGACAGGAGCTTCTATGGCTACACCTTC.